The present T cell receptor beta chain was sequenced within a study of PD-L1 blockade in urothelial cancer. Germline values: CDR1 MNHGY, CDR2 SAAAGT. V was pared by 7 bases and J by 0 bases, with 18 bases of the junction left unmatched. This CDR3 comprises 19 residues. Synthetic TCR analog templates were added to each PCR reaction. Housekeeping gene counts estimated usable DNA in FFPE tumors. Profiled with immunoSEQ multiplex PCR; TCRdb holds only in-frame clones, not every one. Among about 1,300 clones listed, less than 50% were seen once. The origin of this receptor is a man between 60 and 70 years old with urothelial cancer. The source material was tumor tissue, sampled before atezolizumab (anti-PD-L1) treatment. V gene TRBV6-8 combines with J gene TRBJ1-3, with 7 bases lining up with TRBD1. The CDR3 spells CASTRRGTVGTGSGNTIYF. The CDR3 DNA reads TGTGCCAGCACCCGACGAGGGACAGTAGGAACCGGCTCTGGAAACACCATATATTTT.